This T cell receptor beta chain was profiled in a study of T-cell reconstitution after alpha-beta-depleted transplantation in children. Study outcomes and limitations: Several hundred expanded graft clones reportedly supplied alpha-beta T cells about two months after transplant. Fresh T-cell production supplied most of the T-cell counts and diversity seen one year after transplant. Some patients' high day-60 TCRbeta diversity was attributed to recipient cells surviving conditioning.

Unique molecular identifiers were used in preparing the TCRbeta library. TCRdb fed the PCR reads into MiXCR, producing one record per CDR3 protein. This sample has fewer than 550,000 distinct CDR3 sequences, with roughly 10% found just once. Germline V gives CDR1 SGHAT, CDR2 FQNNGV. Trimming removed 1 base at V and 0 bases at J, with 13 bases between. The CDR3 runs 18 residues. At least ten counts were recorded for this clonotype. As yet, its antigen is unknown. This clonotype was obtained from a female patient aged 2-9 years who had a stem cell transplant for aplastic anemia, so the T cells may come from the graft donor. The sample in question was PBMCs, mostly from graft donor cells, obtained 180 days after TCRalphabeta/CD19-depleted stem cell transplant. The rearrangement uses TRBV11-2 and TRBJ1-6; no definite D call. This chain's CDR3 is CASSLVAQASSYNSPLHF. CDR3 nucleotide sequence: TGTGCCAGCAGCTTAGTTGCCCAGGCGAGCTCCTATAATTCACCCCTCCACTTT.